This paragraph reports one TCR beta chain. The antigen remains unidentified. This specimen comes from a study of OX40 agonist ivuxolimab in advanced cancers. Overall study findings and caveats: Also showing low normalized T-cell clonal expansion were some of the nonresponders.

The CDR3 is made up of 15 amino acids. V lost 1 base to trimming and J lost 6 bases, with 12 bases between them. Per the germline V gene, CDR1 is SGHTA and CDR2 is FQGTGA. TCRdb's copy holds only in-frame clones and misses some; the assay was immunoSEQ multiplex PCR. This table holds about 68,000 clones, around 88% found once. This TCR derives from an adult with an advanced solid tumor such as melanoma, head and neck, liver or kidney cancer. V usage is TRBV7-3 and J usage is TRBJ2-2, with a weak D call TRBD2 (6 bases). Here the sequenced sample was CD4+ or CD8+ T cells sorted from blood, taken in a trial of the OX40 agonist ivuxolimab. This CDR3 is CASSLNRGKAGELFF. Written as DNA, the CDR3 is TGTGCCAGCAGCTTAAATCGGGGGAAAGCCGGGGAGCTGTTTTTT.